The 22 T cell receptor beta chains in this list originate from one sample, sequenced in a study of beta chain features in type 1 diabetes. General study findings and limits: Shorter TCRB CDR3s, moderately but significantly so, marked every one of the four CD4+ subsets in Type 1 diabetes patients.

Reverse transcription of all isolated RNA meant that expressed TCRB transcripts were sequenced. Profiling relied on immunoSEQ multiplex PCR, and the TCRdb table lists in-frame clones only, not all of them. The data contain about 710,000 clones, around 15% of them singletons. Their cognate antigens are unknown. Sample: naive CD4+ T cells from blood. The source of these receptors is a young man with type 1 diabetes.

The V call is TRBV7-2, the J call TRBJ2-7; TRBD2 aligns across 8 bases. V was pared by 4 bases and J by 4 bases, with 9 bases of the junction left unmatched. The CDR3 totals 15 residues. Germline V gene lookup returns CDR1 SGHTA and CDR2 FQGNSA. CDR3 region: CASSSDPSGSYEQYF. The CDR3 DNA reads as TGTGCCAGCAGCTCAGATCCTAGCGGGTCTTACGAGCAGTACTTC.

The CDR3 reads CASSAQVLANTGELFF. The CDR3 bases are TGTGCCAGCAGTGCTCAGGTCCTCGCGAACACCGGGGAGCTGTTTTTT. This rearrangement joins TRBV6-1 to TRBJ2-2; D ambiguous. V was trimmed by 4 bases and J by 0 bases, leaving 12 bases between them. This CDR3 has 16 amino acids. Germline loops: CDR1 MNHNS, CDR2 SASEGT.

This clone was found a few times. The genes are TRBV11-3 and TRBJ2-5, with D possibly matching TRBD1 (5 bases). Germline V gene lookup returns CDR1 SGHNT and CDR2 YENEEA. The CDR3 loop spans 17 amino acids. Trimming took off 3 bases at V and 5 bases at J, with 22 bases between the two ends. The CDR3 nucleotides are TGTGCCAGCAGCTTGGTTCCCCACAGGCCGGCCTCGGAGACCCAGTACTTC. Residues: CASSLVPHRPASETQYF. Filled out from reference TRBV11-3 and TRBJ2-5, the complete variable domain reads EAGVVQSPRYKIIEKKQPVAFWCNPISGHNTLYWYLQNLGQGPELLIRYENEEAVDDSQLPKDRFSAERLKGVDSTLKIQPAELGDSAVYLCASSLVPHRPASETQYFGPGTRLLVL.

V gene TRBV11-2 combines with J gene TRBJ2-3; D unresolved. In germline, CDR1 is SGHAT, CDR2 FQNNGV. Trimming cost V 7 bases and J 4 bases, with 18 bases left between them. The CDR3 covers 15 residues. The CDR3, as DNA: TGTGCCAGCAAGTACCGGTGGGAAGGCGCAGATACGCAGTATTTT. Translated: CASKYRWEGADTQYF.

A single count supports this clone. The V gene is TRBV7-9, the J gene TRBJ2-1; D perhaps matches TRBD1 (7 bases). The CDR3 has 15 amino acids. The V gene's germline CDR1 is SEHNR and CDR2 FQNEAQ (reference sequence). Trimming cost V 5 bases and J 4 bases, with 15 bases left between them. In DNA form, the CDR3 reads TGTGCCAGCAGCCCAGGGGGGAGTCGGTACAATGAGCAGTTCTTC. Translating gives CASSPGGSRYNEQFF. Full variable domain (rest looked up from reference TRBV7-9 and TRBJ2-1): DTGVSQNPRHKITKRGQNVTFRCDPISEHNRLYWYRQTLGQGPEFLTYFQNEAQLEKSRLLSDRFSAERPKGSFSTLEIQRTEQGDSAMYLCASSPGGSRYNEQFFGPGTRLTVL.

This clone was seen a few times. The chain's CDR3 is CASSSGWPSYEQYF. The CDR3 coding sequence is TGTGCCAGCAGCTCAGGGTGGCCCTCCTACGAGCAGTACTTC. The chain recombines TRBV7-2 with TRBJ2-7; D possibly corresponds to TRBD1 (5 bases). V was trimmed by 4 bases and J by 0 bases, leaving 10 bases between them. CDR1 is SGHTA and CDR2 is FQGNSA in the germline V gene. This CDR3 spans 14 amino acids. Using reference TRBV7-2 and TRBJ2-7 for the parts outside the CDR3, the full variable domain is GAGVSQSPSNKVTEKGKDVELRCDPISGHTALYWYRQSLGQGLEFLIYFQGNSAPDKSGLPSDRFSAERTGGSVSTLTIQRTQQEDSAVYLCASSSGWPSYEQYFGPGTRLTVT.

The chain is built from TRBV4-1 and TRBJ2-7, with D perhaps matching TRBD2 (6 bases). Trimming removed 6 bases from V and 6 bases from J, with 18 bases in between. The CDR3 runs 14 residues. CDR1 and CDR2 (germline): MGHRA, YSYEKL. This CDR3 reads CASRSGGRYPEQYF. The CDR3 region has the DNA TGCGCCAGCAGGAGCGGTGGGAGGTATCCCGAGCAGTACTTC.

The sample holds a few counts of this clone. This CDR3 reads CASSPTPDRAAEKLFF. The CDR3 DNA is TGTGCCAGCAGCCCAACTCCGGACAGGGCGGCCGAAAAACTGTTTTTT. V is TRBV7-9 and J is TRBJ1-4, with TRBD1 matching 8 bases. Trimming at V came to 5 bases and at J to 8 bases, leaving 13 bases not matched to a gene. The germline V gene encodes CDR1 SEHNR and CDR2 FQNEAQ (reference sequence). This CDR3 spans 16 amino acids.

For this clone: This same CDR3 is encoded by further DNA sequences in the sample. V and J are TRBV28 and TRBJ2-3, with unresolved D. Germline V gene lookup returns CDR1 MDHEN and CDR2 SYDVKM. Trimming cost V 2 bases and J 7 bases, with 4 bases left between them. This CDR3 is built from 11 residues. The CDR3 loop reads CASSLGNTQYF. The CDR3 bases are TGTGCCAGCAGTTTAGGAAATACGCAGTATTTT.

This chain uses TRBV10-3 with TRBJ2-1; D is perhaps TRBD1 or TRBD2 (5 bases each). The V and J ends lost 1 base and 6 bases respectively, with 22 bases between them. Germline lookup yields CDR1 ENHRY and CDR2 SYGVKD. This CDR3 has 18 residues. The CDR3 here is CAISEFIRQRGTGNEQFF. The CDR3 DNA sequence: TGTGCCATCAGTGAGTTCATCAGACAGAGGGGTACAGGCAATGAGCAGTTCTTC.

Only a few counts were recorded for this clone. The chain carries TRBV11-1 and TRBJ2-7, with D unresolved. V gave up 1 base and J gave up 7 bases, with 8 bases separating them. The length of the CDR3 is 12 residues. Germline values: CDR1 SGHAT, CDR2 FQDESV (reference sequence). CDR3 residues: CASSLDRREQYF. CDR3 DNA: TGTGCCAGCAGCTTAGACCGAAGAGAGCAGTACTTC.

The V and J genes are TRBV7-2 and TRBJ1-5; possibly TRBD1 for D (6 bases). Germline CDR1 is SGHTA and CDR2 is FQGNSA. This CDR3 is 16 amino acids long. Trimming took off 4 bases at V and 5 bases at J, with 18 bases between the two ends. The CDR3: CASSSNPAGAYQPQHF. The CDR3 nucleotides read TGTGCCAGCAGCTCAAACCCAGCGGGGGCGTATCAGCCCCAGCATTTT.

This chain links TRBV13 with TRBJ1-5; no definite D call. The CDR3 is made up of 14 amino acids. CDR1 and CDR2 from the germline V gene are PRHDT and FYEKMQ (reference sequence). V gave up 0 bases and J gave up 5 bases, with 8 bases separating them. The CDR3 coding sequence is TGTGCCAGCAGCTTAGGAGTTGGGGATCAGCCCCAGCATTTT. This encodes CASSLGVGDQPQHF.

This clone was seen only a few times. V usage is TRBV29-1 and J usage is TRBJ1-5, with D unclear. Germline CDR1 SQVTM, CDR2 ANQGSEA. Trimming stripped 1 base from V and 4 bases from J, with 8 bases between. The CDR3 runs to 13 residues. CDR3 residues: CSVEVGENQPQHF. The CDR3 region has the DNA TGCAGCGTTGAAGTGGGAGAGAATCAGCCCCAGCATTTT. The full variable domain, in which reference TRBV29-1 and TRBJ1-5 provide the parts outside the CDR3, is SAVISQKPSRDICQRGTSLTIQCQVDSQVTMMFWYRQQPGQSLTLIATANQGSEATYESGFVIDKFPISRPNLTFSTLTVSNMSPEDSSIYLCSVEVGENQPQHFGDGTRLSIL.

This clone occurred a few times. The chain employs TRBV30 and TRBJ2-7; the match to TRBD1 covers 9 bases. The CDR3 runs 15 residues. The V segment lost 5 bases and the J segment 3 bases; nucleotides outside the gene matches: 11. Looked up from germline, CDR1 is GTSNPN and CDR2 is SVGIG (reference sequence). The CDR3 sequence is CAWGGVGDRVYEQYF. The CDR3 DNA is TGTGCCTGGGGAGGGGTCGGGGACAGGGTCTACGAGCAGTACTTC.

This clone has more than one count but fewer than ten. The chain carries TRBV6-5 and TRBJ1-4; no definite D call. With 2 bases removed from V and 10 bases from J, the gap between germline ends came to 5 bases. The CDR3 is 11 residues long. Germline V gene data show CDR1 as MNHEY and CDR2 as SVGAGI. The CDR3 DNA is TGTGCCAGCAGTTACGGAGGAAAACTGTTTTTT. Amino acids: CASSYGGKLFF.

The chain has TRBV4-3 and TRBJ1-5, with D unresolved. V was pared by 0 bases and J by 10 bases, with 13 bases between. This CDR3 is built from 14 residues. Germline V gene data show CDR1 as LGHNA and CDR2 as YSLEER. CDR3 amino acids: CASSQDGVRGPQHF. CDR3 nucleotides: TGCGCCAGCAGCCAAGATGGGGTACGGGGACCCCAGCATTTT.

The chain links TRBV7-2 to TRBJ1-4, with D hard to call. Between the trimmed V and J ends, which lost 3 bases and 4 bases, there was a span of 9 bases. Per germline, CDR1 SGHTA and CDR2 FQGNSA. This CDR3 comprises 14 residues. This CDR3 is CASSLSLNNEKLFF. DNA for the CDR3: TGTGCCAGCAGCTTGTCACTCAATAATGAAAAACTGTTTTTT.

As concerns this clone: The sample carries other DNA sequences with the same CDR3. The chain links TRBV2 to TRBJ2-5, with D uncertain. V lost 0 bases and J 5 bases, leaving 4 bases between the germline ends. This CDR3 comprises 12 residues. The germline gives CDR1 SNHLY, CDR2 FYNNEI. CDR3 amino acids: CASSEARETQYF. The CDR3 bases are TGTGCCAGCAGTGAAGCGCGGGAGACCCAGTACTTC.

In its sample, this clone was seen a few times. The V gene is TRBV12-2, the J gene TRBJ2-3; the table's D call, TRBD1, was not checked against the DNA. TRBV12-2 is a pseudogene locus. The CDR3 loop spans 15 amino acids. CDR3 amino acids: CASRPTAPSTDTQYF. The CDR3 coding sequence is TGTGCAAGTCGCCCTACAGCTCCTAGCACAGATACGCAGTATTTT.

This clone was detected only a few times. This chain links TRBV18 with TRBJ2-7; maybe TRBD1 (6 bases). CDR1 and CDR2 from the germline V gene are KGHSH and LQKENI. The CDR3 sequence is 14 residues long. Trimming pared 6 bases from V and 4 bases from J, leaving 16 bases between. The CDR3 DNA sequence: TGTGCCAGCTCGATGAGTCAGGGGTTGTACGAGCAGTACTTC. The encoded protein is CASSMSQGLYEQYF.

The gene calls are TRBV29-1 and TRBJ1-1; unclear D gene. V was trimmed by 7 bases and J by 2 bases, leaving 14 bases between them. Germline loops: CDR1 SQVTM, CDR2 ANQGSEA. The CDR3 spans 13 residues. The CDR3 region has the DNA TGCAGCGCAAGAGGACTGGCCAACACTGAAGCTTTCTTT. It yields the protein CSARGLANTEAFF.